This TCR beta chain was obtained from a study of blood T cell repertoires in COVID-19. Across the study: Specimens from acute and convalescent COVID-19 originated in the United States, Italy and Spain. Sources were T cells, B-cell-depleted T cells, or PBMCs; the material itself was cDNA or gDNA.

The CDR3 sequence is 15 residues long. CDR1 MDHEN and CDR2 SYDVKM come from the germline V gene. V lost 6 bases, J lost 10 bases, and 12 bases stayed unmatched. In the original analysis: Amplified reference gene primers provided the basis for estimating nucleated cell counts. Sequencing was performed with immunoSEQ multiplex PCR; in TCRdb, only in-frame clones are kept and a portion is missing. D and trimming were read from the DNA, whereas the V and J calls and clone size are those reported in that table. The sample includes 120,000 or so clones, approximately 81% of them seen just once. The specimen was peripheral blood. The chain employs TRBV28 and TRBJ2-1; 10 bases match TRBD2. The sequence derives from a man aged 40-49 years with active or convalescent COVID-19. The CDR3 protein is CASRGAGGRTREQFF. CDR3 nucleotide sequence: TGTGCCAGCAGAGGAGCGGGAGGGCGAACAAGGGAGCAGTTCTTC.